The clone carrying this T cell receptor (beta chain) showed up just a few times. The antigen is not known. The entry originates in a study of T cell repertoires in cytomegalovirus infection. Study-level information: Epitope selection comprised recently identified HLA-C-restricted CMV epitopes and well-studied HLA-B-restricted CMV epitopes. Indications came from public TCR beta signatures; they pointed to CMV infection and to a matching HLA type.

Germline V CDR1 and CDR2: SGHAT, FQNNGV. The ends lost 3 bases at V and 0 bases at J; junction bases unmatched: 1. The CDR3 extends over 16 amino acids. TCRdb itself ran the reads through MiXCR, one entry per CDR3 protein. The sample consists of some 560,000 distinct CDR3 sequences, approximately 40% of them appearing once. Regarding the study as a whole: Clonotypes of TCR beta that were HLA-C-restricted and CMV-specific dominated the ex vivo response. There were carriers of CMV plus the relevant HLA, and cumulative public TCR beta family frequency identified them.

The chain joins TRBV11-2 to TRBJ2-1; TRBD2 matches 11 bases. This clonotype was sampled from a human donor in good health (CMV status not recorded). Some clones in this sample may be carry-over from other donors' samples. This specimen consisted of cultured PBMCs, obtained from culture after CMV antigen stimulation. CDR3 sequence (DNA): TGTGCCAGCAGCTTTAGCGGGGGGGCCTCCTACAATGAGCAGTTCTTC. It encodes CASSFSGGASYNEQFF. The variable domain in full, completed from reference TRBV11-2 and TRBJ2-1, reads EAGVAQSPRYKIIEKRQSVAFWCNPISGHATLYWYQQILGQGPKLLIQFQNNGVVDDSQLPKDRFSAERLKGVDSTLKIQPAKLEDSAVYLCASSFSGGASYNEQFFGPGTRLTVL.